A single sample is the source of the 27 T cell receptor beta chains below, sequenced in a study of blood T cell repertoires in COVID-19. Clones were read by immunoSEQ multiplex PCR, and TCRdb kept only the in-frame ones, dropping some. The sample contains 50,000 or so clones, around 80% of which appear only once. The sequenced sample was peripheral blood. These receptors were obtained from a man between 40 and 49 years old with acute or convalescent COVID-19.

The chain combines TRBV7-6 with TRBJ2-7; the match to TRBD2 covers 8 bases. This CDR3 has 15 residues. The V and J ends lost 2 bases and 3 bases, in that order; junction bases with no gene match: 6. Per the germline V gene, CDR1 is SGHVS and CDR2 is FNYEAQ. The CDR3: CASSLRAGGLYEQYV. The CDR3 coding sequence is TGTGCCAGCAGCTTAAGGGCGGGGGGCCTCTACGAGCAGTACGTC.

The gene calls are TRBV27 and TRBJ1-6, with D hard to call. V dropped 3 bases and J dropped 9 bases, with 9 bases sitting between them. Germline V lookup: CDR1 MNHEY, CDR2 SMNVEV (reference sequence). The CDR3 length is 13 residues. CDR3 region: CASSLAGSSPLHF. DNA of the CDR3: TGTGCCAGCAGTTTGGCAGGAAGTTCACCCCTCCACTTT.

The chain links TRBV7-8 to TRBJ1-5; TRBD1 is a possible D gene (6 bases). With 2 bases removed from V and 1 base from J, the gap between germline ends came to 12 bases. CDR1 SGHVS and CDR2 FQNEAQ come from the germline V gene. This CDR3 is built from 16 residues. As DNA, the CDR3 is TGTGCCAGCAGCTTAACCCCAGGGGTAAGCAATCAGCCCCAGCATTTT. Translated: CASSLTPGVSNQPQHF.

This clone has more than one count but fewer than ten. The V gene is TRBV2, the J gene TRBJ1-4, with D hard to call. Between the trimmed V and J ends, which lost 3 bases and 4 bases, there was a span of 6 bases. CDR1 is SNHLY, CDR2 FYNNEI, per germline. This CDR3 has 13 amino acids. DNA for the CDR3: TGTGCCAGCAGTGACAAGCTTAATGAAAAACTGTTTTTT. Its protein is CASSDKLNEKLFF. Using reference TRBV2 and TRBJ1-4 for the parts outside the CDR3, the full variable domain is EPEVTQTPSHQVTQMGQEVILRCVPISNHLYFYWYRQILGQKVEFLVSFYNNEISEKSEIFDDQFSVERPDGSNFTLKIRSTKLEDSAMYFCASSDKLNEKLFFGSGTQLSVL.

V and J are TRBV30 and TRBJ1-2; tentatively, D is TRBD1 (5 bases). CDR1 and CDR2 from the germline V gene are GTSNPN and SVGIG (reference sequence). Trimming cost V 0 bases and J 8 bases, with 10 bases left between them. The CDR3 loop spans 12 amino acids. The CDR3 here is CAWSVRGNGYTF. The CDR3 bases are TGTGCCTGGAGTGTTCGGGGGAACGGCTACACCTTC.

The chain has TRBV10-3 and TRBJ2-7; 7 nucleotides match TRBD1. The germline V gene has CDR1 ENHRY and CDR2 SYGVKD. The CDR3 is 11 residues long. With V trimmed by 10 bases and J by 2 bases, 2 bases remained unmatched. CDR3 sequence: CATGTAYEQYV. Here the CDR3 DNA reads TGTGCCACCGGGACAGCCTACGAGCAGTACGTC.

V gene TRBV9 combines with J gene TRBJ1-2; D is undetermined. Germline loops: CDR1 SGDLS, CDR2 YYNGEE. The V end was cut by 0 bases, the J end by 0 bases, with 9 bases between. The length of the CDR3 is 15 residues. The chain's CDR3 is CASSVAAGTNYGYTF. As DNA, the CDR3 is TGTGCCAGCAGCGTAGCTGCAGGTACTAACTATGGCTACACCTTC.

This clone was seen a few times. The V call is TRBV3-1 (or the pseudogene TRBV3-2), the J call TRBJ2-3; D uncertain. V was trimmed by 4 bases and J by 1 base, leaving 12 bases between them. CDR1 and CDR2 (germline): LGHDT, YNNKEL (reference sequence). This CDR3 is built from 15 residues. CDR3 in DNA: TGTGCCAGCAGCCGCATGCCGGGTGGCACAGATACGCAGTATTTT. Protein product: CASSRMPGGTDTQYF.

This chain connects TRBV3-1 (or the pseudogene TRBV3-2) to TRBJ1-4, with 10 bases matching TRBD1. The junction had 8 bases not matched to a gene; V was cut back by 4 bases and J by 6 bases. The germline V gene encodes CDR1 LGHDT and CDR2 YNNKEL (reference sequence). There are 16 residues in the CDR3. The CDR3 DNA sequence: TGTGCCAGCAGCCTTCTTACCGGGACAGGGGATGAAAAACTGTTTTTT. As protein: CASSLLTGTGDEKLFF.

Written as DNA, the CDR3 is TGCGCCAGCAGCTCAGGACAGTCGGAAGCTTTCTTT. It specifies CASSSGQSEAFF. This rearrangement joins TRBV5-1 to TRBJ1-1, with D perhaps matching TRBD1 (6 bases). The CDR3 runs 12 residues. V gave up 3 bases and J gave up 8 bases, with 11 bases separating them. Germline lookup yields CDR1 SGHRS and CDR2 YFSETQ. Full variable domain (remainder filled in from reference TRBV5-1 and TRBJ1-1): KAGVTQTPRYLIKTRGQQVTLSCSPISGHRSVSWYQQTPGQGLQFLFEYFSETQRNKGNFPGRFSGRQFSNSRSEMNVSTLELGDSALYLCASSSGQSEAFFGQGTRLTVV.

J is TRBJ1-1 and V is TRBV7-9, with 8 bases that match TRBD1. The CDR3 runs to 16 residues. J lost 5 bases, V lost 5 bases, and 13 bases had no gene match. Germline loops: CDR1 SEHNR, CDR2 FQNEAQ (reference sequence). CDR3 DNA sequence: TGTGCCAGCAGCGGCCGGACAGGGACTATGGGGACTGAAGCTTTCTTT. Its translation: CASSGRTGTMGTEAFF.

This rearrangement joins TRBV30 to TRBJ2-7, with D possibly TRBD1 on 5 matching bases. The V and J ends lost 0 bases and 0 bases respectively, with 9 bases between them. CDR1 is GTSNPN and CDR2 is SVGIG in the germline V gene (reference sequence). The CDR3 is 14 amino acids. The DNA of the CDR3 is TGTGCCTGGAGTGTAGGGGCGTTCTCCTACGAGCAGTACTTC. Its protein product is CAWSVGAFSYEQYF. Filled out from reference TRBV30 and TRBJ2-7, the complete variable domain reads SQTIHQWPATLVQPVGSPLSLECTVEGTSNPNLYWYRQAAGRGLQLLFYSVGIGQISSEVPQNLSASRPQDRQFILSSKKLLLSDSGFYLCAWSVGAFSYEQYFGPGTRLTVT.

V and J are TRBV3-1 (or the pseudogene TRBV3-2) and TRBJ2-5; 9 bases line up with TRBD2. CDR1 and CDR2 from the germline V gene are LGHDT and YNNKEL (reference sequence). The length of the CDR3 is 16 residues. The V segment lost 3 bases and the J segment 4 bases; nucleotides outside the gene matches: 9. The CDR3 bases are TGTGCCAGCAGCCACCAGAGCGGGGGGCGAAGAGAGACCCAGTACTTC. The encoded protein is CASSHQSGGRRETQYF.

This CDR3 reads CASSQDPQGSTIGTF. The CDR3 DNA follows: TGCGCCAGCAGCCAAGATCCGCAGGGGAGTACCATTGGCACCTTC. V gene TRBV4-1 combines with J gene TRBJ1-2; possibly TRBD1 for D (6 bases). Germline lookup yields CDR1 MGHRA and CDR2 YSYEKL. The CDR3 sequence is 15 residues long. Trimming left V 0 bases short and J 13 bases short, with 21 bases between.

This chain links TRBV2 with TRBJ1-4; no reliable D call. CDR1 SNHLY and CDR2 FYNNEI come from the germline V gene. Deletions cut 1 base from V and 7 bases from J, with 10 bases between. The CDR3 spans 14 residues. This chain's CDR3 is CASSEVRGIEKLFF. The DNA for the CDR3 is TGTGCCAGCAGTGAAGTGCGAGGGATTGAAAAACTGTTTTTT.

This clone was recorded only once. This sequence joins TRBV19 and TRBJ1-5; a possible D gene is TRBD1 (5 bases). CDR1 and CDR2 from the germline V gene are LNHDA and SQIVND (reference sequence). CDR3 length: 14 residues. V shed 7 bases and J shed 2 bases, with 12 bases lying between them. The CDR3 sequence is CASKQGNGNQPQHF. The CDR3 DNA sequence: TGTGCCAGTAAGCAGGGTAATGGCAATCAGCCCCAGCATTTT.

The chain joins TRBV5-4 to TRBJ2-3, with TRBD2 identical over 9 bases. Germline assignment: CDR1 SGHNT and CDR2 YYREEE (reference sequence). CDR3 size: 17 residues. Losses at the gene ends were 1 base for V and 2 bases for J; bases not matched to a gene: 8. CDR3 loop: CASSLFQRGAPTDTQYF. The CDR3 coding sequence is TGTGCCAGCAGCTTGTTCCAGCGGGGGGCCCCCACAGATACGCAGTATTTT.

This clone was seen a few times. In DNA, the CDR3 is TGTGCCAGCAGCCCGCGCGGGGTGAACACTGAAGCTTTCTTT. It encodes CASSPRGVNTEAFF. V usage is TRBV3-1 (or the pseudogene TRBV3-2) and J usage is TRBJ1-1, with D uncertain. Germline-derived CDR1 and CDR2 are LGHDT and YNNKEL (reference sequence). The CDR3 contains 14 residues. Trimming took off 4 bases at V and 0 bases at J, with 9 bases between the two ends.

The chain carries TRBV9 and TRBJ2-1; the match to TRBD2 covers 8 bases. This CDR3 is 15 amino acids long. CDR1 is SGDLS and CDR2 is YYNGEE in the germline V gene. V shed 0 bases and J 6 bases; nucleotides not matched to a gene: 5. CDR3 region: CASSVEGGRLNEQFF. CDR3 nucleotides: TGTGCCAGCAGCGTAGAGGGCGGGAGGCTCAATGAGCAGTTCTTC.

The V call is TRBV18, the J call TRBJ2-3; perhaps TRBD2 as D (5 bases). CDR3 length equals 16 residues. Germline V gene sequence: CDR1 KGHSH, CDR2 LQKENI. Trimming cost V 0 bases and J 2 bases, with 12 bases left between them. CDR3 bases: TGTGCCAGCTCACCACCTTCGGGGAGACTCACAGATACGCAGTATTTT. Protein product: CASSPPSGRLTDTQYF.

This chain joins TRBV11-3 and TRBJ2-5, with TRBD1 identical over 8 bases. The CDR3 is made up of 16 amino acids. CDR1 SGHNT and CDR2 YENEEA come from the germline V gene. V trimming: 6 bases; J trimming: 3 bases; junction bases outside the gene matches: 12. The CDR3 sequence is CASRCVTGERKETQYF. CDR3 DNA: TGTGCCAGCAGATGTGTGACAGGGGAGAGAAAAGAGACCCAGTACTTC.

The chain couples TRBV24-1 to TRBJ2-5; 8 bases align to TRBD2. The CDR3 is 16 amino acids. Germline CDR1 and CDR2: KGHDR and SFDVKD. J lost 5 bases, V lost 4 bases, and 11 bases had no gene match. CDR3 DNA sequence: TGTGCCACCAGTGAGGGGACCGGGACTAGGGGTGAGACCCAGTACTTC. It translates to CATSEGTGTRGETQYF.

This chain joins TRBV6-6 and TRBJ1-5; 9 nucleotides line up with TRBD1. The CDR3 has 16 amino acids. Germline V lookup: CDR1 MNHNY, CDR2 SVGAGI (reference sequence). Germline trimming cut 0 bases from V and 1 base from J; bases unmatched to any gene: 1. The CDR3 DNA reads as TGTGCCAGCAGTTACTCGGGGACAGGGAGCAATCAGCCCCAGCATTTT. Encoded protein: CASSYSGTGSNQPQHF.

The J gene is TRBJ1-3, the V gene TRBV6-5, with D possibly being TRBD1 (5 bases). The CDR3 has 15 residues. Germline V gene data show CDR1 as MNHEY and CDR2 as SVGAGI. Trimming pared 5 bases from V and 3 bases from J, leaving 14 bases between. DNA for the CDR3: TGTGCCAGCAGTCCCCCTGGGGGGTATGGAAACACCATATATTTT. Its translation is CASSPPGGYGNTIYF.

The V gene is TRBV5-1, the J gene TRBJ1-1; TRBD1 matches at 8 bases. V was pared by 4 bases and J by 2 bases, with 7 bases of the junction left unmatched. This CDR3 is 15 amino acids long. Germline V lookup: CDR1 SGHRS, CDR2 YFSETQ. CDR3 in amino acids: CASSPRGQVNTEAFF. The CDR3 DNA sequence: TGCGCCAGCAGCCCCAGGGGACAGGTAAACACTGAAGCTTTCTTT.

The rearrangement uses TRBV19 and TRBJ2-3; TRBD1 aligns across 8 bases. J was trimmed by 0 bases and V by 4 bases; bases with no gene match: 3. The CDR3 totals 15 residues. Germline CDR1 is LNHDA and CDR2 is SQIVND (reference sequence). The CDR3 loop reads CASSRDRYSTDTQYF. The DNA for the CDR3 is TGTGCCAGTAGTAGGGACAGGTATAGCACAGATACGCAGTATTTT.

This clone was detected a few times. The V gene is TRBV6-5, the J gene TRBJ1-3; a possible D gene is TRBD1 (6 bases). CDR1 and CDR2 (germline): MNHEY, SVGAGI. Trimming removed 6 bases from V and 0 bases from J, with 12 bases in between. The CDR3 loop spans 15 amino acids. CDR3 loop: CASSSQGISGNTIYF. As DNA, the CDR3 is TGTGCCAGCAGCTCCCAGGGGATCTCTGGAAACACCATATATTTT.